The next 31 T cell receptor beta chains were all read from a single sample in a study of post-analysis software for immune sequencing data. Study findings and constraints: About five TRBV segments were more frequent in patients than controls; TRBV5-6, TRBV5-1 and TRBV20-1 belonged to this group.

TCR beta cDNA libraries included unique molecular identifiers. TCRdb called the PCR reads again in MiXCR, with one record for every CDR3 protein. Seen here are some 690,000 distinct CDR3 sequences, 30% observed once, and the top ten hold around 0.55%. These receptors have no known antigen. Specimen: blood. These receptor sequences come from a girl aged 10-17 years with multiple sclerosis.

In the case of this clonotype: An end of the junction does not agree with germline; a read error may underlie this. This chain uses TRBV6-5 with TRBJ2-3; TRBD2 might be the D (7 bases). Germline V gene lookup returns CDR1 MNHEY and CDR2 SVGAGI. The CDR3 is made up of 16 amino acids. Written as DNA, the CDR3 is TGTGCCAGCAGTAGCCGTCGGGGGGCGGGAACAGGTACGCAGTATTTT. Translation gives CASSSRRGAGTGTQYF.

This clonotype has just a few counts. The rearrangement links TRBV20-1 to TRBJ1-6, with unresolved D. V shed 0 bases and J shed 8 bases, with 14 bases lying between them. The CDR3 loop spans 15 amino acids. CDR1 and CDR2 (germline): DFQATT, SNEGSKA (reference sequence). CDR3: CSARELGVVDSPLHF. The CDR3 DNA sequence: TGCAGTGCTAGAGAACTGGGCGTAGTGGATTCACCCCTCCACTTT.

The chain combines TRBV2 with TRBJ1-4; the D gene is possibly TRBD1 (5 bases). Germline V gene lookup returns CDR1 SNHLY and CDR2 FYNNEI. Trimming took 5 bases from V and 7 from J, leaving 14 bases between them. The CDR3 sequence is 14 residues long. The CDR3 DNA reads as TGTGCCAGCAGTAGGGACCTCCGGGGTGAAAAACTGTTTTTT. It encodes CASSRDLRGEKLFF. The complete variable domain, with remaining parts taken from reference TRBV2 and TRBJ1-4, reads EPEVTQTPSHQVTQMGQEVILRCVPISNHLYFYWYRQILGQKVEFLVSFYNNEISEKSEIFDDQFSVERPDGSNFTLKIRSTKLEDSAMYFCASSRDLRGEKLFFGSGTQLSVL.

In its sample, this clonotype was seen many times. V and J are TRBV29-1 and TRBJ2-1; TRBD2 aligns across 9 bases. The CDR3 contains 13 residues. Trimming removed 8 bases from V and 10 bases from J; junction bases left unmatched: 12. The germline V gene has CDR1 SQVTM and CDR2 ANQGSEA. The CDR3 coding sequence is TGCAGCCTTTTAGCGGGAGTTCGAGGGGAGCAGTTCTTC. Translation: CSLLAGVRGEQFF.

In this sample, this clonotype turned up a few times. This chain links TRBV20-1 with TRBJ2-7; 11 nucleotides match TRBD2. The CDR3 spans 13 residues. Germline V gives CDR1 DFQATT, CDR2 SNEGSKA (reference sequence). J was trimmed by 6 bases and V by 6 bases; bases with no gene match: 7. The CDR3 nucleotides are TGCAGTGCGGAACTAGCGGGAGTTAGCGAGCAGTACTTC. Amino acids: CSAELAGVSEQYF.

This chain connects TRBV28 to TRBJ1-6; D not certain. Germline V lookup: CDR1 MDHEN, CDR2 SYDVKM. This CDR3 region has 15 residues. Trimming removed 4 bases from V and 7 bases from J, with 14 bases in between. CDR3 DNA sequence: TGTGCCAGCAGTTCCCTTGTCCGACGAAATTCACCCCTCCACTTT. It codes for CASSSLVRRNSPLHF.

The count of this clonotype is one. A much larger clone is a single base away; this may be a read error. The DNA for the CDR3 is TGTGCCATCAGCAACATGGGCGCCTCTCGACAGACCCAGTTCTTC. This translates into CAISNMGASRQTQFF. V usage is TRBV10-3 and J usage is TRBJ2-1; D might be TRBD1 (5 bases). CDR1 ENHRY and CDR2 SYGVKD come from the germline V gene. V was clipped by 6 bases and J by 13 bases, with 25 bases between them. The CDR3 has 15 amino acids.

Only a few counts were recorded for this clonotype. The V call is TRBV7-2, the J call TRBJ2-3; 8 bases fit TRBD2. Germline CDR1 and CDR2: SGHTA and FQGNSA. Trimming took 4 bases from V and 0 from J; bases not matched to a gene: 6. There are 16 residues in the CDR3. CDR3 coding DNA: TGTGCCAGCAGCTCCATTAGCGGGGCTAGCACAGATACGCAGTATTTT. It yields the protein CASSSISGASTDTQYF.

This clonotype was recorded a few times. V is TRBV7-7 and J is TRBJ2-5; D might be TRBD2 (5 bases). V shed 5 bases and J shed 1 base, with 20 bases lying between them. Germline loops: CDR1 SSHAT, CDR2 FNYEAQ (reference sequence). This CDR3 spans 17 amino acids. CDR3 residues: CASSPALGERFQETQYF. The DNA for the CDR3 is TGTGCCAGCAGCCCCGCCCTGGGTGAGCGGTTCCAAGAGACCCAGTACTTC.

This clonotype was observed at least ten times. CDR3 sequence reads: CASSYRNEQFF. The CDR3 region has the DNA TGTGCCAGCAGTTACCGCAATGAGCAGTTCTTC. The rearrangement joins TRBV6-5 to TRBJ2-1; D uncertain. Between the trimmed V and J ends, which lost 2 bases and 6 bases, there was a span of 2 bases. Germline CDR1 reads MNHEY; CDR2 reads SVGAGI. The CDR3 extends over 11 amino acids.

This clonotype showed up just a few times. V gene TRBV29-1 combines with J gene TRBJ1-2, with a weak D call TRBD1 (5 bases). CDR1 is SQVTM and CDR2 is ANQGSEA in the germline V gene. V dropped 6 bases and J dropped 0 bases, with 17 bases sitting between them. This CDR3 has 15 residues. The CDR3 loop is CSVHGGGSSNYGYTF. Here the CDR3 DNA reads TGCAGCGTACACGGTGGGGGGTCCTCTAACTATGGCTACACCTTC.

The chain uses TRBV29-1 and TRBJ1-1, with TRBD1 matching over 8 bases. The V segment lost 6 bases and the J segment 7 bases; nucleotides outside the gene matches: 4. Germline values: CDR1 SQVTM, CDR2 ANQGSEA. The CDR3 has 11 residues. The DNA for the CDR3 is TGCAGCGTCGGACAGGGCCATGAAGCTTTCTTT. It specifies CSVGQGHEAFF.

CDR3 nucleotides: TGTGCCAGCAGTTTTTTTAGGTCCGGTGGGTACAATGAGCAGTTCTTC. Its protein is CASSFFRSGGYNEQFF. The chain uses TRBV12-3 or TRBV12-4 and TRBJ2-1; D not certain. V lost 3 bases and J lost 4, with 16 bases in between. This CDR3 has 16 residues.

This clonotype was counted between two and nine times. This sequence joins TRBV29-1 and TRBJ2-1, with 12 bases that match TRBD2. CDR1 and CDR2 from the germline V gene are SQVTM and ANQGSEA. The CDR3 covers 19 residues. Losses at the gene ends were 6 bases for V and 1 base for J; bases not matched to a gene: 16. The CDR3 here is CSVTTDLAGGPSSYNEQFF. The CDR3 region has the DNA TGCAGCGTCACGACAGACCTAGCGGGAGGGCCGAGTTCCTACAATGAGCAGTTCTTC.

This clonotype was found a few times. This rearrangement joins TRBV20-1 to TRBJ2-1; TRBD2 matches 9 bases. This CDR3 has 20 amino acids. J gave up 5 bases and V 1 base, and 21 bases lay outside the gene matches. Germline V gene data show CDR1 as DFQATT and CDR2 as SNEGSKA (reference sequence). For the CDR3, the DNA is TGCAGTGCTAGAGCGCTCTGGGCAGGGGCCATGACTAGCGGTCACAATGAGCAGTTCTTC. Translating gives CSARALWAGAMTSGHNEQFF.

This rearrangement joins TRBV15 to TRBJ2-5, with D perhaps TRBD1 (6 bases). CDR3 length: 15 residues. Per the germline V gene, CDR1 is LNHNV and CDR2 is YYDKDF (reference sequence). V was pared by 0 bases and J by 5 bases, with 13 bases between. The CDR3 nucleotides are TGTGCCACCAGCAGAGATAACGCAGGGGAGGAGACCCAGTACTTC. This gives the protein CATSRDNAGEETQYF.

This clonotype has just a few counts. The rearrangement joins TRBV20-1 to TRBJ2-5; 8 bases agree with TRBD2. Germline CDR1 and CDR2: DFQATT and SNEGSKA (reference sequence). V was clipped by 1 base and J by 0 bases; unmatched bases: 4. The CDR3 is 15 amino acids. The DNA for the CDR3 is TGCAGTGCTAGAGTATTACTAGCGGACCAAGAGACCCAGTACTTC. As protein: CSARVLLADQETQYF.

The chain combines TRBV10-3 with TRBJ2-7; 9 positions match TRBD1. After removal of 6 bases from V and 1 base from J, the junction contained 7 bases not matched to a gene. The CDR3 spans 15 residues. Germline V lookup: CDR1 ENHRY, CDR2 SYGVKD. This CDR3 reads CAIRRGQGPSYEQYF. CDR3 sequence (DNA): TGTGCCATCAGGAGGGGACAGGGCCCGTCCTACGAGCAGTACTTC.

Many counts were recorded for this clonotype. This chain connects TRBV5-1 to TRBJ2-7; D is ambiguous. Trimming cost V 0 bases and J 5 bases, with 9 bases left between them. The CDR3 runs to 13 residues. The germline gives CDR1 SGHRS, CDR2 YFSETQ. This chain's CDR3 is CASSLVLEDEQYF. Here the CDR3 DNA reads TGCGCCAGCAGCTTGGTTCTAGAAGACGAGCAGTACTTC.

This clonotype has more than one count but fewer than ten. DNA of the CDR3: TGCAGTGCTAGTGTCCTCCGGGAGTACGAGCAGTACTTC. Its translation: CSASVLREYEQYF. The V call is TRBV20-1, the J call TRBJ2-7, with D possibly being TRBD2 (6 bases). The CDR3 runs to 13 residues. Trimming pared 3 bases from V and 4 bases from J, leaving 13 bases between. From germline, CDR1 is DFQATT and CDR2 SNEGSKA (reference sequence).

This clonotype has just a few counts. The chain employs TRBV15 and TRBJ2-1; 9 nucleotides align to TRBD2. Germline V gives CDR1 LNHNV, CDR2 YYDKDF (reference sequence). After removal of 11 bases from V and 13 bases from J, the junction contained 12 bases not matched to a gene. The CDR3 covers 12 residues. DNA for the CDR3: TGTGCCGCCTCCGCCTCCGGGACTAGCCAGTTCTTC. This codes for CAASASGTSQFF.

Points on this clonotype: This sequence may be a read error, since a much larger clone differs from it by one base. This chain joins TRBV2 and TRBJ2-7; 8 bases map to TRBD1. After removal of 7 bases from V and 0 bases from J, the junction contained 5 bases not matched to a gene. Germline assignment: CDR1 SNHLY and CDR2 FYNNEI. CDR3 length: 14 amino acids. CDR3 sequence reads: CASTGQASSYEQYF. The CDR3 DNA reads as TGTGCCAGCACGGGACAGGCTAGCTCCTACGAGCAGTACTTC.

The chain carries TRBV20-1 and TRBJ2-5, with D uncertain. The tail of the sequence fits TRBJ2-7 better, so the J call may be wrong. The CDR3 totals 15 residues. Germline CDR1 and CDR2: DFQATT and SNEGSKA (reference sequence). The CDR3, as DNA: TGCAGTGCTAGAGATGTGCCGAGCAGTGACTACGAGCAGTACTTC. Its translation: CSARDVPSSDYEQYF.

The chain has TRBV2 and TRBJ1-1, with 7 bases matching TRBD1. The J segment lost 0 bases and the V segment lost 4 bases, leaving 2 bases of the junction unmatched. Germline CDR1 SNHLY, CDR2 FYNNEI. This CDR3 region has 14 residues. CDR3 sequence (DNA): TGTGCCAGCAGTGTCCAGGGGGTGAACACTGAAGCTTTCTTT. Translation: CASSVQGVNTEAFF.

The chain combines TRBV20-1 with TRBJ2-7; D is undetermined. There are 13 residues in the CDR3. Between the trimmed V and J ends, which lost 2 bases and 2 bases, there was a span of 10 bases. The germline gives CDR1 DFQATT, CDR2 SNEGSKA (reference sequence). The CDR3 loop reads CSARPLSAYEQYF. Written as DNA, the CDR3 is TGCAGTGCTAGACCCCTCTCAGCCTACGAGCAGTACTTC.

Here the CDR3 reads CSGTTGGSNTEAFF. DNA of the CDR3: TGCAGCGGTACGACAGGGGGCTCGAACACTGAAGCTTTCTTT. V usage is TRBV29-1 and J usage is TRBJ1-1, with 10 bases matching TRBD1. The CDR3 has 14 amino acids. V dropped 7 bases and J dropped 1; count of bases not matched to a gene: 6. CDR1 SQVTM and CDR2 ANQGSEA come from the germline V gene.

The V gene is TRBV9, the J gene TRBJ2-1; 10 bases line up with TRBD2. Germline V gene data show CDR1 as SGDLS and CDR2 as YYNGEE. After removal of 3 bases from V and 8 bases from J, the junction contained 29 bases not matched to a gene. This CDR3 spans 22 amino acids. The CDR3 region is CASSAQDGTPRPLAGGLDEQFF. CDR3 coding DNA: TGTGCCAGCAGCGCACAGGACGGGACACCGCGGCCCTTAGCGGGAGGCTTGGATGAGCAGTTCTTC. The whole variable domain, remainder taken from reference TRBV9 and TRBJ2-1, is DSGVTQTPKHLITATGQRVTLRCSPRSGDLSVYWYQQSLDQGLQFLIQYYNGEERAKGNILERFSAQQFPDLHSELNLSSLELGDSALYFCASSAQDGTPRPLAGGLDEQFFGPGTRLTVL.

This rearrangement joins TRBV3-1 to TRBJ2-2; no clear D. There are 13 residues in the CDR3. V lost 3 bases and J 6 bases, leaving 8 bases between the germline ends. CDR1 is LGHDT and CDR2 is YNNKEL in the germline V gene (reference sequence). CDR3 region: CASSQAGPGELFF. CDR3 nucleotides: TGTGCCAGCAGCCAGGCCGGACCCGGGGAGCTGTTTTTT.

The gene calls are TRBV9 and TRBJ1-1; D may be TRBD1 (5 bases). V was shortened by 4 bases and J by 1 base, with 17 bases between the two germline ends. Germline CDR1 SGDLS, CDR2 YYNGEE. The CDR3 is 16 amino acids. CDR3 sequence: CASSQGFVGRNTEAFF. The CDR3 bases are TGTGCCAGCAGCCAGGGTTTTGTTGGGAGGAACACTGAAGCTTTCTTT.

This clonotype is a singleton in its sample. This chain links TRBV5-1 with TRBJ1-1; no clear D gene. V was shortened by 3 bases and J by 1 base, with 10 bases between the two germline ends. Germline V gives CDR1 SGHRS, CDR2 YFSETQ. This CDR3 region has 14 residues. The CDR3 DNA is TGCGCCAGCAGCTCACTTACACCGAACACTGAAGCTTTCTTT. Translated: CASSSLTPNTEAFF.

This chain links TRBV20-1 with TRBJ2-3; 8 bases are a match to TRBD2. The germline V gene encodes CDR1 DFQATT and CDR2 SNEGSKA (reference sequence). Germline trimming cut 0 bases from V and 4 bases from J; bases unmatched to any gene: 12. The CDR3 is 17 residues long. In nucleotides, the CDR3 is TGCAGTGCTAGAGACCGGTACAGCGGGAGAAACGCAGATACGCAGTATTTT. Encoded protein: CSARDRYSGRNADTQYF.